This T cell receptor (beta chain) was found in a study of T-cell reconstitution after alpha-beta-depleted transplantation in children. Trimming pared 3 bases from V and 4 bases from J, leaving 11 bases between. The CDR3 contains 13 residues. Germline lookup yields CDR1 SGHRS and CDR2 YFSETQ. This clonotype was found many times. The TCRbeta library was prepared with unique molecular identifiers. MiXCR, run by TCRdb on the PCR reads, gives a single entry per CDR3 protein. The table records a few hundred thousand distinct CDR3 sequences, about 9.6% of them present only once. This TCR was recovered from a human donor who donated a stem cell graft to a child with SCID. The source was PBMCs from the stem cell graft donor, collected from the stem cell graft. The gene calls are TRBV5-1 and TRBJ2-7, with a tentative D call TRBD1 (6 bases). CDR3 residues: CASSWTAQYEQYF. DNA for the CDR3: TGCGCCAGCAGCTGGACAGCGCAATACGAGCAGTACTTC.